Shown below are 13 T cell receptor beta chains from a single sample sequenced in a study of blood T cell repertoires in COVID-19. Clones were sequenced by immunoSEQ multiplex PCR, and TCRdb holds only the in-frame ones, with some missing. The sample has about 190,000 clones; approximately 88% are singletons. The sample comprised PBMCs or T cells enriched from blood (not recorded which). These receptors were obtained from a woman under 40 who had recovered from COVID-19.

V and J are TRBV11-2 and TRBJ2-7; 9 nucleotides line up with TRBD1. With V trimmed by 5 bases and J by 6 bases, 14 bases remained unmatched. The germline V gene encodes CDR1 SGHAT and CDR2 FQNNGV. The CDR3 covers 16 residues. The CDR3 nucleotides are TGTGCCAGCAGCACCCACGGCCGGGACAGGGACGGCGAGCAGTACTTC. It yields the protein CASSTHGRDRDGEQYF. Together with reference TRBV11-2 and TRBJ2-7, the CDR3 gives the full variable domain: EAGVAQSPRYKIIEKRQSVAFWCNPISGHATLYWYQQILGQGPKLLIQFQNNGVVDDSQLPKDRFSAERLKGVDSTLKIQPAKLEDSAVYLCASSTHGRDRDGEQYFGPGTRLTVT.

This clone showed up just a few times. The V and J genes are TRBV5-5 and TRBJ2-7; the D gene is possibly TRBD2 (5 bases). The V end lost 0 bases, the J end lost 6 bases, and 7 bases lay between the germline ends. The CDR3 length is 12 residues. CDR1 is SGHKS and CDR2 is YYEKEE in the germline V gene (reference sequence). The CDR3 DNA is TGTGCCAGCAGCTTGGGTAGCGCCGAGCAGTACTTC. Translated, it gives CASSLGSAEQYF.

This clone was recorded many times. V is TRBV7-2 and J is TRBJ2-5, with D perhaps matching TRBD2 (5 bases). V lost 1 base and J 5 bases, leaving 11 bases between the germline ends. CDR1 is SGHTA and CDR2 is FQGNSA in the germline V gene. The CDR3 length is 14 residues. CDR3: CASSLVRGRETQYF. As DNA, the CDR3 is TGTGCCAGCAGCTTAGTGCGCGGGCGGGAGACCCAGTACTTC.

Turning to this clone: The sample holds other DNA sequences that translate to the same CDR3. The J gene is TRBJ1-1, the V gene TRBV27; 9 bases fit TRBD1. Germline CDR1 is MNHEY and CDR2 is SMNVEV (reference sequence). CDR3 length: 15 amino acids. The ends lost 3 bases at V and 0 bases at J; junction bases unmatched: 2. CDR3 amino acids: CASSFGTGLNTEAFF. The CDR3 DNA is TGTGCCAGCAGTTTTGGGACAGGGTTGAACACTGAAGCTTTCTTT.

This chain uses TRBV28 with TRBJ2-6; weak D call: TRBD2 (6 bases). There are 17 residues in the CDR3. Germline loops: CDR1 MDHEN, CDR2 SYDVKM. The ends were cut back, 5 bases at V and 3 bases at J, with 17 bases in the middle. CDR3 in DNA: TGTGCCAGCAGTAGGGGACTGGGATCAGTTGGGGCCAACGTCCTGACTTTC. This codes for CASSRGLGSVGANVLTF.

The chain employs TRBV6-1 and TRBJ2-3; 11 bases line up with TRBD2. The V segment lost 4 bases and the J segment 3 bases; nucleotides outside the gene matches: 12. The length of the CDR3 is 18 residues. Germline CDR1 and CDR2: MNHNS and SASEGT. This CDR3 reads CASSVGYPSGRSTDTQYF. The DNA for the CDR3 is TGTGCCAGCAGTGTCGGGTACCCTAGCGGGAGGAGTACAGATACGCAGTATTTT.

This chain links TRBV3-1 (or the pseudogene TRBV3-2) with TRBJ2-1; maybe TRBD1 (6 bases). V shed 6 bases and J shed 7 bases, with 10 bases lying between them. The CDR3 is 12 amino acids. CDR1 is LGHDT, CDR2 YNNKEL, per germline (reference sequence). The CDR3 nucleotides are TGTGCCAGCAGTCATCAGGGGAATGAGCAGTTCTTC. It yields the protein CASSHQGNEQFF.

The rearrangement joins TRBV7-9 to TRBJ2-2; D not certain. The CDR3 extends over 15 amino acids. Germline loops: CDR1 SEHNR, CDR2 FQNEAQ (reference sequence). V was cut by 3 bases and J by 0 bases, with 8 bases left in between. The CDR3 spells CASSLIGSNTGELFF. CDR3 coding DNA: TGTGCCAGCAGCTTGATCGGGTCGAACACCGGGGAGCTGTTTTTT.

This clone has only one observation. CDR3 sequence reads: CASKPPGLGGETQYF. In DNA, the CDR3 is TGTGCCAGCAAACCACCGGGACTAGGGGGAGAGACCCAGTACTTC. The V call is TRBV28, the J call TRBJ2-5, with 8 positions matching TRBD2. The CDR3 has 15 residues. CDR1 and CDR2 from the germline V gene are MDHEN and SYDVKM. The V gene end was trimmed by 7 bases and the J gene end by 4 bases; junction bases not matched to a gene: 11.

This rearrangement joins TRBV7-9 to TRBJ2-7, with D perhaps TRBD1 (5 bases). Trimming removed 4 bases at V and 2 bases at J, with 6 bases between. Germline assignment: CDR1 SEHNR and CDR2 FQNEAQ (reference sequence). The CDR3 has 12 amino acids. The CDR3 loop is CASSSGTYEQYF. CDR3 DNA: TGTGCCAGCAGCTCAGGGACCTACGAGCAGTACTTC.

J is TRBJ2-5 and V is TRBV10-1, with TRBD2 as a possible D gene (5 bases). The germline CDR1 and CDR2 sequences are WNHNN and SYGVQD (reference sequence). Trimming removed 2 bases at V and 3 bases at J, with 7 bases between. The CDR3 runs 13 residues. The CDR3 loop reads CASSETEEETQYF. The DNA of the CDR3 is TGCGCCAGCAGTGAGACGGAGGAAGAGACCCAGTACTTC.

This clone was counted once. The CDR3, as DNA: TGTGCCAGCAATGGACCGGGGGAGTCGAACACTGAAGCTTTCTTT. Its translation: CASNGPGESNTEAFF. V gene TRBV6-5 combines with J gene TRBJ1-1, with D perhaps TRBD1 (5 bases). V gave up 7 bases and J gave up 1 base, with 16 bases separating them. The V gene's germline CDR1 is MNHEY and CDR2 SVGAGI. This CDR3 has 15 residues.

This sequence joins TRBV5-1 and TRBJ2-1, with 9 bases lining up with TRBD2. The V gene's germline CDR1 is SGHRS and CDR2 YFSETQ. Trimming removed 0 bases from V and 4 bases from J; junction bases left unmatched: 5. The CDR3 length is 16 residues. CDR3 in amino acids: CASSLGGLAPYNEQFF. CDR3 nucleotides: TGCGCCAGCAGCTTGGGAGGACTAGCGCCGTACAATGAGCAGTTCTTC.